This T cell receptor beta chain was found in a study of T cells expressing NK-cell markers. General study points: These clonotypes, the leaders elsewhere, also led the CD3+CD56-NKG2C+ fraction in a handful of donors.

Germline values: CDR1 SEHNR, CDR2 FQNEAQ (reference sequence). The CDR3 is made up of 14 amino acids. On this clonotype: Its matching antigen is unknown.

TCRdb reprocessed the 5' RACE reads and stores each CDR3 protein as one record, lacking DNA. The sample has roughly 120,000 distinct CDR3 sequences. The chain combines TRBV7-9 with TRBJ1-4. Sequences were obtained from blood T cells: a sorted CD56 or NKG2C T cell subset, CD4+ or CD8+ T cells, or bulk PBMC T cells (not recorded which). The origin of this receptor is a woman between 18 and 69 years old in good health. CDR3 region: CATHPPATNEKLFF.